This TCR beta chain was sequenced for a study of blood T cell repertoires in COVID-19. Study summary: From T cells, B-cell-depleted T cells, or PBMCs came the material, which was cDNA or gDNA.

This table comes from immunoSEQ multiplex PCR, and its TCRdb copy is limited to in-frame clones, with some not included. The sample shows around 220,000 clones, 86% of them seen only once. This receptor was identified in a woman aged 50 to 60 with acute or convalescent COVID-19. Sample: peripheral blood.

The CDR3 region has the DNA TGCGCCAGCAGCCTCCCGGTGGATAGCGGGGGGGGTTCCTCCTACAATGAGCAGTTCTTC. This sequence encodes CASSLPVDSGGGSSYNEQFF. This sequence joins TRBV5-1 and TRBJ2-1; the match to TRBD2 covers 11 bases. Germline V CDR1 and CDR2: SGHRS, YFSETQ. The CDR3 has 20 amino acids. Losses at the gene ends were 4 bases for V and 0 bases for J; bases not matched to a gene: 15.